These 26 T cell receptor beta chains were all obtained from the same sample, sequenced in a study of immune cell composition in non-small cell lung cancer. Clones were sequenced by immunoSEQ multiplex PCR, and TCRdb holds only the in-frame ones, with some missing. The sample lists 9,000 to 10,000 clones, 65% to 80% occurring once. What was sequenced was lung tumor tissue. These receptors were taken from a human donor with non-small cell lung cancer.

The J gene is TRBJ1-2, the V gene TRBV5-1; perhaps TRBD1 as D (5 bases). The CDR3 loop spans 15 amino acids. The germline V gene encodes CDR1 SGHRS and CDR2 YFSETQ. V was clipped by 0 bases and J by 0 bases, with 9 bases between them. This CDR3 is CASSLAGRANYGYTF. DNA for the CDR3: TGCGCCAGCAGCTTGGCAGGGAGAGCTAACTATGGCTACACCTTC.

This rearrangement joins TRBV11-3 to TRBJ2-2; a possible D gene is TRBD1 (5 bases). Germline assignment: CDR1 SGHNT and CDR2 YENEEA. With 5 bases removed from V and 11 bases from J, the gap between germline ends came to 12 bases. This CDR3 region has 12 residues. For the CDR3, the DNA is TGTGCCAGCAGCATTGGACAAGTCGAGCTGTTTTTT. Encoded protein: CASSIGQVELFF. Variable domain in full (rest from reference TRBV11-3 and TRBJ2-2): EAGVVQSPRYKIIEKKQPVAFWCNPISGHNTLYWYLQNLGQGPELLIRYENEEAVDDSQLPKDRFSAERLKGVDSTLKIQPAELGDSAVYLCASSIGQVELFFGEGSRLTVL.

The chain combines TRBV5-1 with TRBJ1-1; TRBD1 is a possible D gene (5 bases). The V gene's germline CDR1 is SGHRS and CDR2 YFSETQ. V gave up 0 bases and J gave up 7 bases, with 10 bases separating them. There are 13 residues in the CDR3. The CDR3 spells CASSLGPGLEAFF. As DNA, the CDR3 is TGCGCCAGCAGCTTGGGGCCAGGGCTTGAAGCTTTCTTT.

V and J are TRBV5-1 and TRBJ2-3; TRBD2 matches at 7 bases. CDR1 SGHRS and CDR2 YFSETQ come from the germline V gene. CDR3 length equals 14 residues. Trimming took 3 bases from V and 6 from J; bases not matched to a gene: 7. The CDR3 bases are TGCGCCAGCAGCTCCTCCGGGACTACTGATACGCAGTATTTT. It specifies CASSSSGTTDTQYF.

The chain uses TRBV4-1 and TRBJ1-4, with 7 nucleotides matching TRBD1. The CDR3 runs 14 residues. The trim removed 2 bases at V and 8 bases at J, leaving 5 bases unmatched. Germline V gives CDR1 MGHRA, CDR2 YSYEKL. CDR3: CASSQSGGDEKLFF. CDR3 coding DNA: TGCGCCAGCAGCCAATCAGGGGGGGACGAAAAACTGTTTTTT.

V gene TRBV11-3 combines with J gene TRBJ2-5, with TRBD1 identical over 9 bases. The V gene's germline CDR1 is SGHNT and CDR2 YENEEA. CDR3 length: 15 amino acids. V was clipped by 6 bases and J by 5 bases; unmatched bases: 10. The CDR3 DNA follows: TGTGCCAGCAGGGATACAGGGGGCGCAGGGGAGACCCAGTACTTC. Translated, it gives CASRDTGGAGETQYF. The whole variable domain, remainder taken from reference TRBV11-3 and TRBJ2-5, is EAGVVQSPRYKIIEKKQPVAFWCNPISGHNTLYWYLQNLGQGPELLIRYENEEAVDDSQLPKDRFSAERLKGVDSTLKIQPAELGDSAVYLCASRDTGGAGETQYFGPGTRLLVL.

On this clone: One end of the junction does not line up with germline, which may come from a read error. The V and J genes are TRBV7-9 and TRBJ1-5; D is unclear. The CDR3 is made up of 13 amino acids. The germline gives CDR1 SEHNR, CDR2 FQNEAQ (reference sequence). The CDR3 loop is CASSQDRQQPQHF. For the CDR3, the DNA is TGCGCCAGCAGCCAAGATCGTCAACAGCCCCAGCATTTT. The full variable domain, in which reference TRBV7-9 and TRBJ1-5 provide the parts outside the CDR3, is DTGVSQNPRHKITKRGQNVTFRCDPISEHNRLYWYRQTLGQGPEFLTYFQNEAQLEKSRLLSDRFSAERPKGSFSTLEIQRTEQGDSAMYLCASSQDRQQPQHFGDGTRLSIL.

Here the CDR3 DNA reads TGTGCCAGCAGCCAGGGACAGGGCTTCGGAAACACCATATATTTT. Translating it yields CASSQGQGFGNTIYF. The chain joins TRBV7-7 to TRBJ1-3; 9 nucleotides align to TRBD1. This CDR3 contains 15 residues. V trimming: 5 bases; J trimming: 4 bases; junction bases outside the gene matches: 6. Germline V CDR1 and CDR2: SSHAT, FNYEAQ (reference sequence).

A word on this clone: One end of the junction varies from germline; a read error may be responsible. V and J are TRBV7-9 and TRBJ1-2; D gene unclear. Germline V gives CDR1 SEHNR, CDR2 FQNEAQ (reference sequence). This CDR3 is built from 15 residues. The CDR3 DNA reads as TGTGCCAGAAGCTTGCGGCCCCGGCCCCACTATGGCTACACCTTC. Translated: CARSLRPRPHYGYTF.

This clone was seen a few times. The rearrangement uses TRBV6-1 and TRBJ2-5; D is unclear. The length of the CDR3 is 13 residues. Trimming removed 2 bases at V and 1 base at J, with 5 bases between. Germline V gene lookup returns CDR1 MNHNS and CDR2 SASEGT. CDR3 region: CASSEYSQETQYF. CDR3 nucleotide sequence: TGTGCCAGCAGTGAATACTCCCAAGAGACCCAGTACTTC.

This clone turned up a few times. The chain is built from TRBV9 and TRBJ2-5; 9 nucleotides align to TRBD1. There are 15 residues in the CDR3. Germline CDR1 reads SGDLS; CDR2 reads YYNGEE. V trimming: 3 bases; J trimming: 5 bases; junction bases outside the gene matches: 8. The CDR3 sequence is CASSEGQGIGETQYF. The CDR3 DNA reads TGTGCCAGCAGCGAGGGACAGGGAATTGGCGAGACCCAGTACTTC.

The chain couples TRBV5-1 to TRBJ1-4, with TRBD1 identical over 10 bases. Trimming at V came to 3 bases and at J to 0 bases, leaving 5 bases not matched to a gene. The CDR3 sequence is 17 residues long. Germline V gene data show CDR1 as SGHRS and CDR2 as YFSETQ. CDR3 in amino acids: CASSYGQGGATNEKLFF. The CDR3 nucleotides read TGCGCCAGCAGCTACGGACAGGGGGGAGCAACTAATGAAAAACTGTTTTTT.

V is TRBV15 and J is TRBJ1-5; unclear D gene. Per germline, CDR1 LNHNV and CDR2 YYDKDF (reference sequence). V was shortened by 0 bases and J by 7 bases, with 4 bases between the two germline ends. CDR3 length equals 12 residues. CDR3 residues: CATSRDWQPQHF. The CDR3 DNA follows: TGTGCCACCAGCAGAGATTGGCAGCCCCAGCATTTT.

V gene TRBV2 combines with J gene TRBJ2-5; 8 bases align to TRBD1. CDR1 SNHLY and CDR2 FYNNEI come from the germline V gene. The J segment lost 4 bases and the V segment lost 4 bases, leaving 2 bases of the junction unmatched. The CDR3 has 13 amino acids. CDR3 residues: CASSGRGLETQYF. DNA for the CDR3: TGTGCCAGCAGTGGCAGGGGGCTAGAGACCCAGTACTTC.

There are a few counts of this clone. The chain employs TRBV5-1 and TRBJ1-2; tentative D call: TRBD1 (6 bases). Trimming cost V 2 bases and J 6 bases, with 8 bases left between them. Germline V gene data show CDR1 as SGHRS and CDR2 as YFSETQ. The length of the CDR3 is 12 residues. In nucleotides, the CDR3 is TGCGCCAGCAGCTTCTCAGGGGATGGCTACACCTTC. Its translation: CASSFSGDGYTF.

The J gene is TRBJ2-2, the V gene TRBV9; 7 bases line up with TRBD1. Germline V gene data show CDR1 as SGDLS and CDR2 as YYNGEE. Trimming at V came to 4 bases and at J to 4 bases, leaving 4 bases not matched to a gene. The CDR3 contains 14 residues. The chain's CDR3 is CASSLRQGTGELFF. CDR3 nucleotides: TGTGCCAGCAGCTTAAGACAGGGCACCGGGGAGCTGTTTTTT.

In its sample, this clone is medium-sized. This chain joins TRBV9 and TRBJ2-2; 8 nucleotides line up with TRBD2. Germline loops: CDR1 SGDLS, CDR2 YYNGEE. The CDR3 runs 17 residues. V shed 4 bases, J shed 4 bases, and the junction held 12 bases outside the gene matches. This chain's CDR3 is CASSPRGGGGITGELFF. The CDR3 nucleotides are TGTGCCAGCAGCCCCCGGGGGGGCGGGGGGATCACCGGGGAGCTGTTTTTT.

There are a few counts of this clone. This sequence joins TRBV6-5 and TRBJ1-1; TRBD1 matches at 9 bases. In germline, CDR1 is MNHEY, CDR2 SVGAGI. With 0 bases clipped from V and 4 bases from J, the junction kept 6 bases outside the gene matches. This CDR3 comprises 16 residues. The CDR3 DNA reads as TGTGCCAGCAGTTACTCCCCGGACAGGGGAATCACTGAAGCTTTCTTT. Encoded protein: CASSYSPDRGITEAFF.

The chain links TRBV5-6 to TRBJ2-6; a weak D match, TRBD1 (6 bases). There are 18 residues in the CDR3. Germline V lookup: CDR1 SGHDT, CDR2 YYEEEE. V lost 2 bases, J lost 4 bases, and 19 bases lay in between. The DNA of the CDR3 is TGTGCCAGCAGCTTACCGGGACACTATGAGTCCGGGGCCAACGTCCTGACTTTC. It yields the protein CASSLPGHYESGANVLTF.

The chain joins TRBV5-1 to TRBJ2-7; 9 bases are a match to TRBD1. The CDR3 is 19 amino acids. Germline V lookup: CDR1 SGHRS, CDR2 YFSETQ. V was clipped by 0 bases and J by 0 bases; unmatched bases: 13. The CDR3 nucleotides are TGCGCCAGCAGCTTGGGCCCCGAAAAACCGACAGGGGGCTCCTACGAGCAGTACTTC. Translating gives CASSLGPEKPTGGSYEQYF. Based on the CDR3 plus reference TRBV5-1 and TRBJ2-7, the full variable domain is KAGVTQTPRYLIKTRGQQVTLSCSPISGHRSVSWYQQTPGQGLQFLFEYFSETQRNKGNFPGRFSGRQFSNSRSEMNVSTLELGDSALYLCASSLGPEKPTGGSYEQYFGPGTRLTVT.

CDR3 loop: CASSYSARGSYEQYF. CDR3 in DNA: TGTGCCAGCAGTTACTCGGCCCGGGGCAGCTACGAGCAGTACTTC. The chain has TRBV6-6 and TRBJ2-7; D could derive from TRBD1 or TRBD2 (5 bases each). V was cut by 0 bases and J by 3 bases, with 12 bases left in between. In germline, CDR1 is MNHNY, CDR2 SVGAGI (reference sequence). This CDR3 has 15 amino acids.

The chain combines TRBV11-2 with TRBJ2-3; maybe TRBD2 (5 bases). The V gene lost 0 bases and the J gene lost 7 bases, with 11 bases spanning the gap. The CDR3 totals 14 residues. CDR1 is SGHAT and CDR2 is FQNNGV in the germline V gene. In nucleotides, the CDR3 is TGTGCCAGCAGCTTAGAGAGAGGGAAGTATACGCAGTATTTT. Residues: CASSLERGKYTQYF.

This chain joins TRBV20-1 and TRBJ2-5; no definite D call. The V end lost 7 bases, the J end lost 2 bases, and 8 bases lay between the germline ends. The CDR3 runs to 11 residues. CDR1 and CDR2 from the germline V gene are DFQATT and SNEGSKA (reference sequence). CDR3 amino acids: CSVLQQETQYF. DNA for the CDR3: TGCAGTGTTCTACAACAAGAGACCCAGTACTTC.

The chain uses TRBV7-2 and TRBJ2-1, with TRBD2 matching 8 bases. Trimming removed 2 bases from V and 1 base from J; junction bases left unmatched: 13. Germline CDR1 reads SGHTA; CDR2 reads FQGNSA. The CDR3 extends over 19 amino acids. Here the CDR3 reads CASSLLPGVSGGSYNEQFF. CDR3 coding DNA: TGTGCCAGCAGCTTATTACCCGGGGTCAGCGGGGGATCCTACAATGAGCAGTTCTTC.

J is TRBJ1-6 and V is TRBV15, with D perhaps TRBD1 (5 bases). The V gene's germline CDR1 is LNHNV and CDR2 YYDKDF (reference sequence). V was shortened by 8 bases and J by 9 bases, with 23 bases between the two germline ends. The length of the CDR3 is 16 residues. CDR3 coding DNA: TGTGCCACCGAATCCGGGACGGAGAGAGGAGTTTCACCCCTCCACTTT. It encodes CATESGTERGVSPLHF. Looking up the rest from reference TRBV15 and TRBJ1-6 gives the full variable domain: DAMVIQNPRYQVTQFGKPVTLSCSQTLNHNVMYWYQQKSSQAPKLLFHYYDKDFNNEADTPDNFQSRRPNTSFCFLDIRSPGLGDTAMYLCATESGTERGVSPLHFGNGTRLTVT.

CDR3 region: CASSQTPQSLRNYGYTF. Here the CDR3 DNA reads TGTGCCAGCTCCCAAACCCCCCAATCCCTGAGAAACTATGGCTACACCTTC. This rearrangement joins TRBV7-2 to TRBJ1-2; D is unclear. The V end lost 8 bases, the J end lost 2 bases, and 24 bases lay between the germline ends. The germline V gene has CDR1 SGHTA and CDR2 FQGNSA. This CDR3 spans 17 amino acids.